A few counts support the clone carrying this T cell receptor beta chain. Germline CDR1 SGHRS, CDR2 YFSETQ. The CDR3 runs to 15 residues. V lost 0 bases and J lost 4, with 10 bases in between. The data were obtained in a study of CD8 T cells in ankylosing spondylitis. TCRdb reprocessed the 5' RACE reads via MiXCR and lists one record per CDR3 protein. The repertoire consists of 250,000 to 350,000 distinct CDR3 sequences, with 20% to 25% occurring once and the leading ten covering under 4%. The chain joins TRBV5-1 to TRBJ1-4; D gene unclear. Sequenced sample: blood, either unsorted or a sorted T cell fraction (not recorded which). The TCR was taken from a female donor with ankylosing spondylitis or in good health (not recorded which). CDR3 loop: CASSLEGQINEKLFF. CDR3 nucleotides: TGCGCCAGCAGCTTGGAAGGCCAGATTAATGAAAAACTGTTTTTT.